This entry lists 8 T cell receptor beta chains sequenced from one sample in a study of T-cell memory formation after mild COVID-19. TCRdb re-derived calls from the 5' RACE reads in MiXCR, one entry per CDR3 protein. The sample lists hundreds of thousands of distinct CDR3 sequences, more than 20% occurring once. The sequencing input was PBMCs or a T cell subset sorted from them (not recorded which). The receptors originated from an adult woman who had mild COVID-19 (a few samples of this study predate the infection). Cell type and time point are not known.

This chain joins TRBV12-5 and TRBJ2-3; 9 positions agree with TRBD2. V shed 9 bases and J 5 bases; nucleotides not matched to a gene: 9. The CDR3 is 14 amino acids. From germline, CDR1 is LGHNT and CDR2 FRNRAP. CDR3 protein: CASCAGGTGDTQYF. The CDR3 DNA reads TGTGCTAGCTGCGCGGGGGGGACGGGAGATACGCAGTATTTT.

This clonotype was counted only a few times. The CDR3 region is CASSLISKDTDTQYF. CDR3 DNA: TGTGCCAGCAGCTTAATCTCTAAAGATACAGATACGCAGTATTTT. V usage is TRBV7-2 and J usage is TRBJ2-3; no reliable D call. The CDR3 consists of 15 residues. The ends were cut back, 2 bases at V and 3 bases at J, with 12 bases in the middle. The germline gives CDR1 SGHTA, CDR2 FQGNSA.

The chain couples TRBV2 to TRBJ2-2, with D unclear. The length of the CDR3 is 14 residues. V dropped 6 bases and J dropped 0 bases, with 8 bases sitting between them. Germline V CDR1 and CDR2: SNHLY, FYNNEI. The CDR3 here is CASRGSSNTGELFF. The CDR3 DNA reads TGTGCCAGCAGGGGTAGCTCGAACACCGGGGAGCTGTTTTTT.

At least ten counts were recorded for this clonotype. The chain carries TRBV2 and TRBJ2-7; 10 nucleotides line up with TRBD1. The germline V gene has CDR1 SNHLY and CDR2 FYNNEI. This CDR3 has 16 amino acids. V lost 0 bases, J lost 6 bases, and 8 bases stayed unmatched. CDR3 in amino acids: CASSEALDRGAVEQYF. CDR3 DNA: TGTGCCAGCAGTGAAGCCTTGGACAGGGGGGCTGTCGAGCAGTACTTC. Complete variable domain (other parts from reference TRBV2 and TRBJ2-7): EPEVTQTPSHQVTQMGQEVILRCVPISNHLYFYWYRQILGQKVEFLVSFYNNEISEKSEIFDDQFSVERPDGSNFTLKIRSTKLEDSAMYFCASSEALDRGAVEQYFGPGTRLTVT.

This clonotype has just a few counts. V gene TRBV5-1 combines with J gene TRBJ2-5; D is possibly TRBD1 or TRBD2 (5 bases each). Germline V gene sequence: CDR1 SGHRS, CDR2 YFSETQ. The CDR3 consists of 16 residues. V dropped 0 bases and J dropped 9 bases, with 21 bases sitting between them. CDR3 coding DNA: TGCGCCAGCAGCTTGGATTACGGGGCCCGCCTGTTATCCCAGTACTTC. This translates into CASSLDYGARLLSQYF.

The chain joins TRBV7-9 to TRBJ2-1; D unresolved. CDR3 size: 13 residues. Germline V gene data show CDR1 as SEHNR and CDR2 as FQNEAQ (reference sequence). Trimming removed 6 bases from V and 0 bases from J, with 6 bases in between. CDR3 protein: CASRESSYNEQFF. CDR3 coding DNA: TGTGCCAGCAGGGAAAGCTCCTACAATGAGCAGTTCTTC.

The rearrangement uses TRBV12-3 or TRBV12-4 and TRBJ2-1; the D gene is possibly TRBD1 (5 bases). V was cut by 2 bases and J by 9 bases, with 11 bases left in between. This CDR3 has 13 residues. CDR3: CASSLSQVPEQFF. The DNA for the CDR3 is TGTGCCAGCAGTTTATCACAGGTCCCTGAGCAGTTCTTC.

Ten or more counts support this clonotype. This chain connects TRBV7-9 to TRBJ2-3, with 9 nucleotides matching TRBD1. The CDR3 has 16 amino acids. Germline loops: CDR1 SEHNR, CDR2 FQNEAQ (reference sequence). Losses at the gene ends were 5 bases for V and 4 bases for J; bases not matched to a gene: 10. The DNA for the CDR3 is TGTGCCAGCAGCCTCGGACAGGGGCCGAATTCAGATACGCAGTATTTT. Its protein product is CASSLGQGPNSDTQYF.